Below are 4 T cell receptor beta chains sequenced from a single sample in a study of cytomegalovirus exposure and HLA in healthy donors. This table comes from immunoSEQ multiplex PCR, and its TCRdb copy is limited to in-frame clones, with some not included. Among 200,000 to 250,000 clones listed, around 78% were seen once. The sample taken for sequencing was PBMCs. These TCRs come from a woman aged 18-29 years in good health and CMV-seronegative.

The chain is built from TRBV29-1 and TRBJ2-7; 7 bases are shared with TRBD2. This CDR3 is built from 17 residues. Germline CDR1 SQVTM, CDR2 ANQGSEA. With 4 bases clipped from V and 3 bases from J, the junction kept 18 bases outside the gene matches. CDR3 region: CSVVLLRRVAGGYEQYF. Here the CDR3 DNA reads TGCAGCGTTGTCCTACTCCGAAGAGTAGCGGGCGGCTACGAGCAGTACTTC.

The chain carries TRBV7-8 and TRBJ1-2; D unclear. The germline V and J ends were trimmed by 1 base and 4 bases, with 16 bases remaining between them. Germline V gives CDR1 SGHVS, CDR2 FQNEAQ. The CDR3 is 16 residues long. The CDR3 region has the DNA TGTGCCAGCAGCTTAGGGGTGGAAGGACTAAGCTATGGCTACACCTTC. Amino acid sequence: CASSLGVEGLSYGYTF.

This clone has a single count. The chain links TRBV6-6 to TRBJ2-4, with 10 bases identical to TRBD2. Germline assignment: CDR1 MNHNY and CDR2 SVGAGI (reference sequence). This CDR3 contains 14 residues. With V trimmed by 6 bases and J by 9 bases, 8 bases remained unmatched. CDR3 amino acids: CASREREGQSIQYF. CDR3 in DNA: TGTGCCAGCAGAGAGCGGGAGGGTCAAAGCATTCAGTACTTC.

The V gene is TRBV30, the J gene TRBJ1-1, with 9 bases that match TRBD1. Germline CDR1 and CDR2: GTSNPN and SVGIG (reference sequence). The CDR3 has 12 residues. V shed 2 bases and J 10 bases; nucleotides not matched to a gene: 5. CDR3: CAWSRDRESAFF. The CDR3 DNA follows: TGTGCCTGGAGTCGGGACAGGGAATCAGCTTTCTTT.